Sequencing of this T cell receptor beta chain was carried out in a study of post-analysis software for immune sequencing data. Looking at the study overall: Relapsing-remitting, secondary progressive and progressive-relapsing multiple sclerosis were all included among the disease courses. Whole-study findings and limits: Patients carried a handful of TRBV segments more frequently than controls did, and TRBV5-6, TRBV5-1 and TRBV20-1 were among them. Clustering by F measure revealed strong co-clustering among samples prepared together in one batch. Compared with controls, patients showed significantly lower normalized Chao1 diversity.

Remarks on this clonotype: Its specificity is unknown.

Unique molecular identifiers had been added to the TCR beta cDNA libraries. cDNA molecules numbering about half a million came from roughly 1 to 10 million T cells. From the PCR reads, TCRdb called clonotypes with MiXCR, one entry per CDR3 protein. The sample includes hundreds of thousands of distinct CDR3 sequences, roughly 45% seen only once; the top ten take over 10%. This CDR3 spans 15 amino acids. V trimming: 3 bases; J trimming: 8 bases; junction bases outside the gene matches: 9. Germline CDR1 reads SGDLS; CDR2 reads YYNGEE. The J gene is TRBJ2-1, the V gene TRBV9, with 9 bases matching TRBD2. The receptor's source is a girl under 18 with multiple sclerosis. The sequencing input was blood. CDR3 protein: CASSAGTSFRDEQFF. Written as DNA, the CDR3 is TGTGCCAGCAGCGCCGGGACTAGCTTTCGCGATGAGCAGTTCTTC.